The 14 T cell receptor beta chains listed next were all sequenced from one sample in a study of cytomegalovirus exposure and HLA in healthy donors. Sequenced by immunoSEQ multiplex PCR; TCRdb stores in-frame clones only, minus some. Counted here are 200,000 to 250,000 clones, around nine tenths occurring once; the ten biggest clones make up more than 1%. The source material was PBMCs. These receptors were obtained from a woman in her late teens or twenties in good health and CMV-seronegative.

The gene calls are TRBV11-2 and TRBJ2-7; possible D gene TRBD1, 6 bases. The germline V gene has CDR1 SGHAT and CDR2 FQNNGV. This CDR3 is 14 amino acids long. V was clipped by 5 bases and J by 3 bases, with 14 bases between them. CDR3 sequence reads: CASSIRQARYEQYF. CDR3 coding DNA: TGTGCCAGCAGCATCCGACAGGCCCGCTACGAGCAGTACTTC.

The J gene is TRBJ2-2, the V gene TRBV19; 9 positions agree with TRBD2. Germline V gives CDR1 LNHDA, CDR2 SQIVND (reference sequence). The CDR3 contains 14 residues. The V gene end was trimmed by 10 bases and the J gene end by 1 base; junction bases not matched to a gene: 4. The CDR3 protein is CATGAGGNTGELFF. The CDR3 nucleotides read TGTGCCACCGGAGCGGGGGGGAACACCGGGGAGCTGTTTTTT.

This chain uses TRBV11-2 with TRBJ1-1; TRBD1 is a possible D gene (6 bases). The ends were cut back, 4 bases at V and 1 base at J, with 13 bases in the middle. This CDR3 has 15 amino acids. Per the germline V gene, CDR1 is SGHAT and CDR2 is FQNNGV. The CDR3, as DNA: TGTGCCAGCAGCTCTAGTGGGACAAGGAACACTGAAGCTTTCTTT. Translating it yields CASSSSGTRNTEAFF.

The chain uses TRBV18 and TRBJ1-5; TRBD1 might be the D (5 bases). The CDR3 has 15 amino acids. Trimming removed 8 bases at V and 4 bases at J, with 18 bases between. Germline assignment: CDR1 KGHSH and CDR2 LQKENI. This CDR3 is CASQEAYGGNQPQHF. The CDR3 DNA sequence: TGTGCCAGCCAAGAAGCGTACGGGGGGAATCAGCCCCAGCATTTT.

The CDR3 region has the DNA TGTGCCAGCAGTTTCCCCGGGACAGGGGTGATGAACACTGAAGCTTTCTTT. Its protein is CASSFPGTGVMNTEAFF. The V call is TRBV28, the J call TRBJ1-1; 10 bases align to TRBD1. The CDR3 runs to 17 residues. Germline V lookup: CDR1 MDHEN, CDR2 SYDVKM. The V and J ends lost 3 bases and 0 bases, in that order; junction bases with no gene match: 7.

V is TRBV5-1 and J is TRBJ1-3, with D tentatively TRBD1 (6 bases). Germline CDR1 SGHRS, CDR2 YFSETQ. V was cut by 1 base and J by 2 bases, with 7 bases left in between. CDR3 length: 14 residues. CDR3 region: CASSLNRAGNTIYF. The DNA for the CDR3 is TGCGCCAGCAGCTTGAACAGGGCTGGAAACACCATATATTTT.

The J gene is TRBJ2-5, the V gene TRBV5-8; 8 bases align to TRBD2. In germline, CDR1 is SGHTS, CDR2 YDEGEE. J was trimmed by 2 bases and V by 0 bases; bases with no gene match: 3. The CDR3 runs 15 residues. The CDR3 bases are TGTGCCAGCAGCTTGGGAGCTAGCGGGCAAGAGACCCAGTACTTC. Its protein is CASSLGASGQETQYF. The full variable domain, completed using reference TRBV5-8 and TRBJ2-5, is EAGVTQSPTHLIKTRGQQATLRCSPISGHTSVYWYQQALGLGLQFLLWYDEGEERNRGNFPPRFSGRQFPNYSSELNVNALELEDSALYLCASSLGASGQETQYFGPGTRLLVL.

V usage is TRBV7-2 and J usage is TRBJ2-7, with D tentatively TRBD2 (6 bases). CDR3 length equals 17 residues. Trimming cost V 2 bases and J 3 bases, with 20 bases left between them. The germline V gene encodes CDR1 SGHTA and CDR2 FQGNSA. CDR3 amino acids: CASSLLTFGTGGYEQYF. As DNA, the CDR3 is TGTGCCAGCAGCTTATTAACCTTCGGGACTGGGGGCTACGAGCAGTACTTC. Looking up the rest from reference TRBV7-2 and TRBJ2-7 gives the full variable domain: GAGVSQSPSNKVTEKGKDVELRCDPISGHTALYWYRQSLGQGLEFLIYFQGNSAPDKSGLPSDRFSAERTGGSVSTLTIQRTQQEDSAVYLCASSLLTFGTGGYEQYFGPGTRLTVT.

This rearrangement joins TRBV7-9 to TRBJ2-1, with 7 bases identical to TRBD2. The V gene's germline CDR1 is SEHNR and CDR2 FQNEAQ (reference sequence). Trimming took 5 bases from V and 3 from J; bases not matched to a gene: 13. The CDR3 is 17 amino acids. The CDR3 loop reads CASSPPLAVLIYNEQFF. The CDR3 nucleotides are TGTGCCAGCAGCCCCCCCCTAGCGGTACTTATCTACAATGAGCAGTTCTTC.

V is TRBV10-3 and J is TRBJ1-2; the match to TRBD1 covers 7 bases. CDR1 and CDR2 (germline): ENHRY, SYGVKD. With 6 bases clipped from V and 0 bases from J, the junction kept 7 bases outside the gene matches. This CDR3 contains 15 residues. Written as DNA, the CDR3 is TGTGCCATCAGGCCGGGACAGACACCTAACTATGGCTACACCTTC. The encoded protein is CAIRPGQTPNYGYTF.

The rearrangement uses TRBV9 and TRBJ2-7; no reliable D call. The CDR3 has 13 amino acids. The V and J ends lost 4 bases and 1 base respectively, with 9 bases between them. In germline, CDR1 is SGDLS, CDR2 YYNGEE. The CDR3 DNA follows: TGTGCCAGCAGCCGGTACGGTTCCTACGAGCAGTACTTC. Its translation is CASSRYGSYEQYF.

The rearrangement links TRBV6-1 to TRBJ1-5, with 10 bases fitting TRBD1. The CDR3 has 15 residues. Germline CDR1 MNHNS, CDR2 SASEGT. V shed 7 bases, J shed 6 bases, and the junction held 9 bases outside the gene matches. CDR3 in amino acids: CASNRDRGGGQPQHF. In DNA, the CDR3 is TGTGCCAGCAATCGGGACAGGGGAGGAGGTCAGCCCCAGCATTTT.

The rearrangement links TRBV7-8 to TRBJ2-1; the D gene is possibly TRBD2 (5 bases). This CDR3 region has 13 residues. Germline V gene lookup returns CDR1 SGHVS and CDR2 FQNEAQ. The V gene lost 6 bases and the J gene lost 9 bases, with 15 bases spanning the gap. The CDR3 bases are TGTGCCAGCAGGACGACTACTCTGGCTGAGCAGTTCTTC. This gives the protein CASRTTTLAEQFF.

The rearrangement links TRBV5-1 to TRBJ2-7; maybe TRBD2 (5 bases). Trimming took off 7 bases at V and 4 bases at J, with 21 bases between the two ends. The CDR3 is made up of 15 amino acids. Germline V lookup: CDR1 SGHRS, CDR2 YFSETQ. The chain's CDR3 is CASSEERGLQYEQYF. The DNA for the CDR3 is TGCGCCAGCTCCGAGGAGCGCGGGCTACAATACGAGCAGTACTTC.